Below are 9 T cell receptor beta chains sequenced from a single sample in a study of post-analysis software for immune sequencing data. Study results and limitations: Patients carried roughly five TRBV segments more frequently than controls did, and TRBV5-6, TRBV5-1 and TRBV20-1 were among them.

The library was made from cDNA and included unique molecular identifiers. Each CDR3 protein gets one entry after TCRdb re-called the PCR reads with MiXCR. This sample carries hundreds of thousands of distinct CDR3 sequences, roughly 30% of them seen once, and the ten largest clones take roughly 0.57%. No antigen is known for these receptors. The sample was blood. The receptors originated from a girl aged 10-17 years with multiple sclerosis.

This clonotype has only a few counts. J is TRBJ2-5 and V is TRBV28; D is perhaps TRBD1 (5 bases). Germline-derived CDR1 and CDR2 are MDHEN and SYDVKM. The ends were cut back, 7 bases at V and 2 bases at J, with 14 bases in the middle. This CDR3 has 14 residues. CDR3 in amino acids: CASTHQGNQETQYF. The CDR3 DNA reads TGTGCCAGCACTCATCAGGGTAATCAAGAGACCCAGTACTTC.

This chain links TRBV20-1 with TRBJ1-1; tentative D call: TRBD1 (6 bases). Per the germline V gene, CDR1 is DFQATT and CDR2 is SNEGSKA (reference sequence). The CDR3 is made up of 14 amino acids. Trimming left V 3 bases short and J 6 bases short, with 17 bases between. CDR3 loop: CSASRNRVNPEAFF. The CDR3 nucleotides read TGCAGTGCTAGCAGAAACAGGGTGAATCCTGAAGCTTTCTTT.

A remark on this clonotype: One end of the junction is discordant with germline, which a read error may explain. V is TRBV10-3 and J is TRBJ2-3; perhaps D is TRBD1 or TRBD2 (7 bases each). Germline values: CDR1 ENHRY, CDR2 SYGVKD. This CDR3 comprises 17 residues. CDR3 amino acids: CVISGTRQGVRADTQYF. CDR3 bases: TGTGTCATCAGCGGGACCCGACAGGGTGTGAGGGCAGATACGCAGTATTTT.

CDR3 coding DNA: TGCAGTGCTAGAGATCGGTTCCGGGACAGTGGTCAGCCCCAGCATTTT. Translation gives CSARDRFRDSGQPQHF. The chain carries TRBV20-1 and TRBJ1-5; TRBD1 matches 7 bases. The CDR3 consists of 16 residues. CDR1 DFQATT and CDR2 SNEGSKA come from the germline V gene (reference sequence). J was trimmed by 6 bases and V by 0 bases; bases with no gene match: 11.

About this clonotype itself: The junction departs from germline at one end; a sequencing error may be responsible. The chain recombines TRBV29-1 with TRBJ1-4; no clear D. CDR3 length: 11 amino acids. The germline V gene has CDR1 SQVTM and CDR2 ANQGSEA. The DNA of the CDR3 is TGCAGCGTCGAAGCCCGAGAAAAACTGTTTTTT. It specifies CSVEAREKLFF.

The chain has TRBV3-1 and TRBJ1-5; 9 bases are a match to TRBD1. The V and J ends lost 1 base and 7 bases, in that order; junction bases with no gene match: 11. The CDR3 runs to 17 residues. Per germline, CDR1 LGHDT and CDR2 YNNKEL (reference sequence). For the CDR3, the DNA is TGTGCCAGCAGCCAAGTCCCACAGGGGGCCTTGGGACAGCCCCAGCATTTT. This gives the protein CASSQVPQGALGQPQHF.

This clonotype was seen only a few times. This rearrangement joins TRBV7-6 to TRBJ1-6; D unclear. CDR1 is SGHVS, CDR2 FNYEAQ, per germline. Deletions cut 2 bases from V and 7 bases from J, with 9 bases between. There are 14 residues in the CDR3. The CDR3 is CASSLSDGNSPLHF. CDR3 nucleotide sequence: TGTGCCAGCAGCTTATCGGATGGGAATTCACCCCTCCACTTT.

J is TRBJ2-4 and V is TRBV29-1; D perhaps matches TRBD2 (7 bases). Trimming left V 2 bases short and J 1 base short, with 15 bases between. Per the germline V gene, CDR1 is SQVTM and CDR2 is ANQGSEA. The CDR3 is made up of 16 amino acids. CDR3 nucleotide sequence: TGCAGCGTTGAATTACGTGGGGGGGGCGCCAAAAACATTCAGTACTTC. Translated: CSVELRGGGAKNIQYF. The full variable domain, its missing parts supplied by reference TRBV29-1 and TRBJ2-4, is SAVISQKPSRDICQRGTSLTIQCQVDSQVTMMFWYRQQPGQSLTLIATANQGSEATYESGFVIDKFPISRPNLTFSTLTVSNMSPEDSSIYLCSVELRGGGAKNIQYFGAGTRLSVL.

This sequence joins TRBV12-3 or TRBV12-4 and TRBJ2-1; 8 bases line up with TRBD1. The CDR3 sequence is 17 residues long. The ends lost 5 bases at V and 0 bases at J; junction bases unmatched: 9. DNA of the CDR3: TGTGCCAGCAGTCAGGGGGCCGTCCAAAACTCCTACAATGAGCAGTTCTTC. Translated: CASSQGAVQNSYNEQFF.